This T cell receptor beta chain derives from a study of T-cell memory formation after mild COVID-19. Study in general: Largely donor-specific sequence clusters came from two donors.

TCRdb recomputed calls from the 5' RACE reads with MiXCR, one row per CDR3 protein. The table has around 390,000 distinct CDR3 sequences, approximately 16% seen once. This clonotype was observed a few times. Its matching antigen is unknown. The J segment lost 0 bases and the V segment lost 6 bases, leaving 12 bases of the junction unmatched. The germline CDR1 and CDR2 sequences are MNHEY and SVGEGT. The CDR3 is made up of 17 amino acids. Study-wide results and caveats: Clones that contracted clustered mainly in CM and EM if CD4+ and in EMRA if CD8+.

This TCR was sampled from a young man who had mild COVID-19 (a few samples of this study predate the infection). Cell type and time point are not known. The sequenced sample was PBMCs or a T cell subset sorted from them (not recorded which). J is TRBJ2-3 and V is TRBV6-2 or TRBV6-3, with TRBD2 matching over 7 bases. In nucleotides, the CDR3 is TGTGCCAGCAGCAAACCGGGACTACAAACTAGCACAGATACGCAGTATTTT. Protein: CASSKPGLQTSTDTQYF.